These T cell receptor beta chains were read from a single sample in a study of blood T cell repertoires in COVID-19. Measured with immunoSEQ multiplex PCR; TCRdb has only the in-frame clones, and not every one. Among roughly 99,000 clones listed, around 89% were seen once. The sequencing sample was made of peripheral blood. Every receptor here comes from a man aged 40-49 years with active or convalescent COVID-19. Both conserved end residues are part of each CDR3. The order of the fields is CDR3 DNA, CDR3 protein, J gene, V gene, clone size, D gene. The D gene is left open where the match is weak. Clone size is stated in some rows and not others, as once, few, many or a class when expanded.

DNA: TGTGCCAGCAGTTTAGGGGGGTCTAATGAAAAACTGTTTTTT; CDR3: CASSLGGSNEKLFF; J: TRBJ1-4; V: TRBV28; size: .; D: .
DNA: TGTGCCAGCAGTTTTTCCGGGACAGGGACTACCTTAAGCACAGATACGCAGTATTTT; CDR3: CASSFSGTGTTLSTDTQYF; J: TRBJ2-3; V: TRBV28; size: once; D: TRBD1
DNA: TGTGCCAGTAGTATAGAAGGGGTAGGGGCCAACGTCCTGACTTTC; CDR3: CASSIEGVGANVLTF; J: TRBJ2-6; V: TRBV19; size: .; D: .
DNA: TGCGCCAGCAGCTCGAGCGGGAGCGGCACAGATACGCAGTATTTT; CDR3: CASSSSGSGTDTQYF; J: TRBJ2-3; V: TRBV5-1; size: .; D: TRBD2
DNA: TGTGCCAGCAGCCAGGGACTTGTGGATGGCTACACCTTC; CDR3: CASSQGLVDGYTF; J: TRBJ1-2; V: TRBV7-9; size: .; D: .
DNA: TGTGCCATCAGTGAGCGGGAGGGGAGCTACGAGCAGTACTTC; CDR3: CAISEREGSYEQYF; J: TRBJ2-7; V: TRBV10-3; size: few; D: TRBD2
DNA: TGTGCCAGCAGTCAGAAGGTTGGGACAGGGGGCGTTGGCAATCAGCCCCAGCATTTT; CDR3: CASSQKVGTGGVGNQPQHF; J: TRBJ1-5; V: TRBV27; size: .; D: TRBD1
DNA: TGTGCCAGCAGCGACGGACAGGGGGCCATCTATGGCTACACCTTC; CDR3: CASSDGQGAIYGYTF; J: TRBJ1-2; V: TRBV5-4; size: .; D: TRBD1
DNA: TGTGCCAGCAGCTTGCAGGGGCAGCAAGAGACCCAGTACTTC; CDR3: CASSLQGQQETQYF; J: TRBJ2-5; V: TRBV5-6; size: .; D: .
DNA: TGTGCCAGCAGCTTAGAGGGGATAGCGGGAGGCGGCGAGCAGTACTTC; CDR3: CASSLEGIAGGGEQYF; J: TRBJ2-7; V: TRBV7-9; size: once; D: TRBD2
DNA: TGCGCCAGCAGCCCGGGCGGGAACACAAGGGCAGATACGCAGTATTTT; CDR3: CASSPGGNTRADTQYF; J: TRBJ2-3; V: TRBV5-1; size: .; D: .
DNA: TGTGCCTGGAGATACAGGGGGAGGGATGAAAAACTGTTTTTT; CDR3: CAWRYRGRDEKLFF; J: TRBJ1-4; V: TRBV30; size: once; D: TRBD1
DNA: TGTGCCAGCAGCCAAGGTTTCAGGGAGACCCAGTACTTC; CDR3: CASSQGFRETQYF; J: TRBJ2-5; V: TRBV14; size: .; D: .
DNA: TGTGCCAGTAGTCCGACTCGGCTAGGGCAGTTCTTC; CDR3: CASSPTRLGQFF; J: TRBJ2-1; V: TRBV19; size: .; D: .
DNA: TGTGCCAGCAGCCGCGGGCCTAGGGACTACGAGCAGTACTTC; CDR3: CASSRGPRDYEQYF; J: TRBJ2-7; V: TRBV7-9; size: .; D: .
DNA: TGTGCCAGCTCACCCTCCAGGGGGAACGAAAAACTGTTTTTT; CDR3: CASSPSRGNEKLFF; J: TRBJ1-4; V: TRBV18; size: .; D: TRBD1
DNA: TGTGCCGGAGGCCTGCCGGGCTCTGGGGCCAACGTCCTGACTTTC; CDR3: CAGGLPGSGANVLTF; J: TRBJ2-6; V: TRBV7-9; size: .; D: .
DNA: TGTGCCAGCAGTCCCGGCACAGGAAACAACTATGGCTACACCTTC; CDR3: CASSPGTGNNYGYTF; J: TRBJ1-2; V: TRBV28; size: once; D: .
DNA: TGCGCCAGCAGCCAAGCGCTTCAGGGGGCTAGAGACGAGCAGTACTTC; CDR3: CASSQALQGARDEQYF; J: TRBJ2-7; V: TRBV4-1; size: few; D: TRBD1
DNA: TGTGCCAGCAGTCCCTACAGGGCGTACGAGCAGTACTTC; CDR3: CASSPYRAYEQYF; J: TRBJ2-7; V: TRBV12-3/TRBV12-4; size: .; D: .
DNA: TGCGCCAGCAGTGAACAGGGGGCTTATGGCTACACCTTC; CDR3: CASSEQGAYGYTF; J: TRBJ1-2; V: TRBV10-2; size: few; D: TRBD1
DNA: TGTGCCAGCAGTTGGTCCGGAGAAATTAACTACGAGCAGTACTTC; CDR3: CASSWSGEINYEQYF; J: TRBJ2-7; V: TRBV3-1/TRBV3-2; size: .; D: .
DNA: TGTGCCAGCGGGCCCGATGGCAATCAGCCCCAGCATTTT; CDR3: CASGPDGNQPQHF; J: TRBJ1-5; V: TRBV6-6; size: once; D: .
DNA: TGTGCCAGCAGTGAAACAGGGGGCGAGAAGACCCAGTACTTC; CDR3: CASSETGGEKTQYF; J: TRBJ2-5; V: TRBV25-1; size: .; D: TRBD1
DNA: TGCTTAACTAAGGGGCAGGATGGCTACACCTTC; CDR3: CLTKGQDGYTF; J: TRBJ1-2; V: TRBV29-1; size: .; D: .
DNA: TGTGCCAGTAGTACCCCGGGACATAGAAAGGGCAATGAGCAGTTCTTC; CDR3: CASSTPGHRKGNEQFF; J: TRBJ2-1; V: TRBV19; size: .; D: .
DNA: TGTGCCAGCAGACAGGGGGCAGGAGGCTACACCTTC; CDR3: CASRQGAGGYTF; J: TRBJ1-2; V: TRBV27; size: once; D: TRBD1
DNA: TGTGCCAGCAGTTTCACGAGGCCCTCTGGGGCCAACGTCCTGACTTTC; CDR3: CASSFTRPSGANVLTF; J: TRBJ2-6; V: TRBV6-5; size: .; D: .
DNA: TGTGCCAGCAGCTTAGAAGGTTACAGGACCCTGAACACTGAAGCTTTCTTT; CDR3: CASSLEGYRTLNTEAFF; J: TRBJ1-1; V: TRBV7-9; size: .; D: .
DNA: TGTGCCTGGACCGGACAGGGAGGTGGTGGCTACACCTTC; CDR3: CAWTGQGGGGYTF; J: TRBJ1-2; V: TRBV30; size: .; D: TRBD1
DNA: TGTGCCAGCAGCTTGTATCATAAGGGGAGCACAGATACGCAGTATTTT; CDR3: CASSLYHKGSTDTQYF; J: TRBJ2-3; V: TRBV5-4; size: .; D: .
DNA: TGTGCCAGCACTCGCGTGGGGGGAGTAGGTGAGACCCAGTACTTC; CDR3: CASTRVGGVGETQYF; J: TRBJ2-5; V: TRBV28; size: .; D: .
DNA: TGTGCCAGCAGCGGGGCCGGACTAGCGGGAATAATAGGGGACACCGGGGAGCTGTTTTTT; CDR3: CASSGAGLAGIIGDTGELFF; J: TRBJ2-2; V: TRBV28; size: .; D: TRBD2
DNA: TGTGCCAGTACCCCAGGGCGGGAATCCTACAATGAGCAGTTCTTC; CDR3: CASTPGRESYNEQFF; J: TRBJ2-1; V: TRBV19; size: .; D: .
DNA: TGTGCCAGCAGCCTCGGGACAGGGAACACTGAAGCTTTCTTT; CDR3: CASSLGTGNTEAFF; J: TRBJ1-1; V: TRBV7-2; size: .; D: TRBD1
DNA: TGTGCCAGCAGCTTATTATCGGGGTCCGAGCAGTACTTC; CDR3: CASSLLSGSEQYF; J: TRBJ2-7; V: TRBV7-9; size: .; D: .
DNA: TGCGCCAGCGCGGGGGGTTCCTACAATGAGCAGTTCTTC; CDR3: CASAGGSYNEQFF; J: TRBJ2-1; V: TRBV5-1; size: .; D: TRBD2
DNA: TGCGCCAGCAGCGCGGGACAGGGAATGAACACTGAAGCTTTCTTT; CDR3: CASSAGQGMNTEAFF; J: TRBJ1-1; V: TRBV5-1; size: .; D: TRBD1
DNA: TGTGCCAGCAGCGTACAGTACTATGGCTACACCTTC; CDR3: CASSVQYYGYTF; J: TRBJ1-2; V: TRBV2; size: .; D: .
DNA: TGTGCCAGCAGTTACTCCACAGGGGGTTCGGACTATGGCTACACCTTC; CDR3: CASSYSTGGSDYGYTF; J: TRBJ1-2; V: TRBV6-2/TRBV6-3; size: .; D: TRBD1
DNA: TGTGCCAGCTCACCTCGATCGACAGTAGAAAACACCATATATTTT; CDR3: CASSPRSTVENTIYF; J: TRBJ1-3; V: TRBV18; size: once; D: .
DNA: TGTGCCAGCAGCTCCACGACCTACTCAGGATTGCGCGCCCTTTTC; CDR3: CASSSTTYSGLRALF; J: TRBJ2-7; V: TRBV28; size: .; D: .
DNA: TGTGCCAGCAGTGAGGGCGGGAGGACCACCGGGGAGCTGTTTTTT; CDR3: CASSEGGRTTGELFF; J: TRBJ2-2; V: TRBV2; size: .; D: TRBD2
DNA: TGTGCCTGGGGGGGGTACCAGGGAGCTTTCTTT; CDR3: CAWGGYQGAFF; J: TRBJ1-1; V: TRBV30; size: .; D: .
DNA: TGTGCCAGCACCAACTTGGTCTACGGGGAATCTGGGGCCAACGTCCTGACTTTC; CDR3: CASTNLVYGESGANVLTF; J: TRBJ2-6; V: TRBV5-6; size: .; D: .
DNA: TGTGCCAGCAGGACAGGGGGCAGAGAGGGCTACACCTTC; CDR3: CASRTGGREGYTF; J: TRBJ1-2; V: TRBV28; size: .; D: TRBD1
DNA: TGTGCCAGCAGCTCCCCCTCGCGGAGCCCCTACGAGCAGTACTTC; CDR3: CASSSPSRSPYEQYF; J: TRBJ2-7; V: TRBV7-9; size: once; D: .
DNA: TGTGCCAGCAGTGAAGGCCTAGCGGGAGGAGAGACCCAGTACTTC; CDR3: CASSEGLAGGETQYF; J: TRBJ2-5; V: TRBV2; size: .; D: TRBD2
DNA: TGTGCCAGCAGCTGGGGAATGACTAGCGGGAGGGCAGATACGCAGTATTTT; CDR3: CASSWGMTSGRADTQYF; J: TRBJ2-3; V: TRBV5-4; size: .; D: TRBD2